These 29 T cell receptor beta chains were all obtained from the same sample, sequenced in a study of T cells in Graves' hyperthyroidism and ophthalmopathy (dated by TCRdb to 2018 to 2020). The library was prepared using multiplex PCR. This sample was sequenced with an Illumina HiSeq 2000. The TCR beta CDR3 regions were amplified from the RNA transcripts. For the first round of RT-PCR on the TCR CDR3, the HTBI primer set was used together with the Qiagen OneStep RT-PCR kit. TCRdb itself trimmed the public reads at Q25 with fastp, ran MiXCR and retained productive beta chains. A single entry per CDR3 protein holds the most common genes and DNA from its merged rows. The sample table contains 700,000 or so distinct CDR3 sequences; only one count was recorded for roughly 15% of them. Of the sample, under 8.5% falls within the top ten clones. The sample comprised blood. The receptors were gathered from a man younger than 30 with Graves' hyperthyroidism.

J is TRBJ2-1 and V is TRBV4-1; 16 bases map to TRBD2. The CDR3 totals 20 residues. The J segment lost 1 base and the V segment lost 4 bases, leaving 10 bases of the junction unmatched. Germline CDR1 reads MGHRA; CDR2 reads YSYEKL. CDR3 sequence: CASSPSGTSGRGSSYNEQFF. The CDR3 region has the DNA TGCGCCAGCAGCCCGTCCGGGACTAGCGGGAGGGGATCTTCCTACAATGAGCAGTTCTTC.

In its sample, this clonotype was seen many times. The chain has TRBV20-1 and TRBJ2-7; 13 bases align to TRBD2. This CDR3 is built from 17 residues. Trimming at V came to 6 bases and at J to 1 base, leaving 12 bases not matched to a gene. CDR1 and CDR2 (germline): DFQATT, SNEGSKA (reference sequence). CDR3 in amino acids: CSATRTSGSGRSYEQYF. CDR3 coding DNA: TGCAGTGCCACCAGGACTAGCGGGAGTGGTCGGTCCTACGAGCAGTACTTC.

This clonotype was recorded at least ten times. The CDR3 bases are TGTGCCAGCAGTCCCGGGACCGTACGGGAGCAGTACTTC. Amino acids: CASSPGTVREQYF. The rearrangement uses TRBV28 and TRBJ2-7, with D perhaps matching TRBD1 or TRBD2 (5 bases each). The V and J ends lost 5 bases and 7 bases respectively, with 15 bases between them. This CDR3 spans 13 amino acids. The germline V gene has CDR1 MDHEN and CDR2 SYDVKM.

This clonotype was counted between two and nine times. The J gene is TRBJ2-3, the V gene TRBV30; 7 nucleotides agree with TRBD2. V lost 2 bases, J lost 11 bases, and 4 bases stayed unmatched. CDR1 is GTSNPN and CDR2 is SVGIG in the germline V gene (reference sequence). The CDR3 length is 11 residues. CDR3 in amino acids: CAWSPSGKQYF. DNA for the CDR3: TGTGCCTGGAGTCCAAGCGGGAAGCAGTATTTT. The entire variable domain, with the rest obtained from reference TRBV30 and TRBJ2-3, is as follows: SQTIHQWPATLVQPVGSPLSLECTVEGTSNPNLYWYRQAAGRGLQLLFYSVGIGQISSEVPQNLSASRPQDRQFILSSKKLLLSDSGFYLCAWSPSGKQYFGPGTRLTVL.

This clonotype has a handful of counts. The chain couples TRBV20-1 to TRBJ2-7; D tentatively fits TRBD1 or TRBD2 (7 bases each). The V gene lost 0 bases and the J gene lost 6 bases, with 15 bases spanning the gap. This CDR3 is built from 14 residues. Germline assignment: CDR1 DFQATT and CDR2 SNEGSKA (reference sequence). In DNA form, the CDR3 reads TGCAGTGCTAGAGATGGGCCCAGGGGGGGCGAGCAGTACTTC. Protein product: CSARDGPRGGEQYF.

This clonotype was picked up a small number of times. The CDR3 region is CSAIAGAYEQYF. CDR3 nucleotides: TGCAGTGCTATTGCGGGGGCTTACGAGCAGTACTTC. This chain connects TRBV20-1 to TRBJ2-7; TRBD2 might be the D (7 bases). Germline V gene lookup returns CDR1 DFQATT and CDR2 SNEGSKA (reference sequence). The CDR3 covers 12 residues. Between the trimmed V and J ends, which lost 4 bases and 4 bases, there was a span of 11 bases.

The sample holds many counts of this clonotype. V usage is TRBV18 and J usage is TRBJ2-3; 10 bases are a match to TRBD2. The germline V gene has CDR1 KGHSH and CDR2 LQKENI. This CDR3 comprises 16 residues. Germline trimming cut 0 bases from V and 5 bases from J; bases unmatched to any gene: 5. Here the CDR3 DNA reads TGTGCCAGCTCACCACCTAAGCGGGAGGGCCGAGATACGCAGTATTTT. This encodes CASSPPKREGRDTQYF.

This clonotype was counted ten times or more. This sequence joins TRBV6-1 and TRBJ1-5, with TRBD1 matching over 7 bases. This CDR3 contains 15 residues. V lost 6 bases, J lost 5 bases, and 10 bases stayed unmatched. CDR1 is MNHNS, CDR2 SASEGT, per germline. The CDR3 loop reads CASRRGHLSDQPQHF. The CDR3 nucleotides are TGTGCCAGCAGGAGGGGGCACTTATCGGATCAGCCCCAGCATTTT.

The chain uses TRBV20-1 and TRBJ2-7; 10 bases align to TRBD1. This CDR3 spans 14 amino acids. Germline values: CDR1 DFQATT, CDR2 SNEGSKA (reference sequence). The J segment lost 5 bases and the V segment lost 6 bases, leaving 10 bases of the junction unmatched. The CDR3 coding sequence is TGCAGTGCAGGACGACAGGGGGCCTTGAACGAGCAGTACTTC. Translating it yields CSAGRQGALNEQYF.

This clonotype has ten or more counts. The J gene is TRBJ2-3, the V gene TRBV9, with D possibly TRBD2 on 5 matching bases. Germline V gene lookup returns CDR1 SGDLS and CDR2 YYNGEE. Trimming left V 2 bases short and J 5 bases short, with 12 bases between. This CDR3 is 14 amino acids long. CDR3 coding DNA: TGTGCCAGCAGCGTCTCCAGCGGAGGAGATACGCAGTATTTT. Translated: CASSVSSGGDTQYF. The full variable domain, completed using reference TRBV9 and TRBJ2-3, is DSGVTQTPKHLITATGQRVTLRCSPRSGDLSVYWYQQSLDQGLQFLIQYYNGEERAKGNILERFSAQQFPDLHSELNLSSLELGDSALYFCASSVSSGGDTQYFGPGTRLTVL.

The CDR3 here is CASTSIRSGANVLTF. The CDR3 DNA follows: TGTGCCAGCACTTCGATCCGATCTGGGGCCAACGTCCTGACTTTC. This chain links TRBV2 with TRBJ2-6; D is unclear. Germline values: CDR1 SNHLY, CDR2 FYNNEI. V was cut by 7 bases and J by 1 base, with 11 bases left in between. This CDR3 contains 15 residues. The entire variable domain, with the rest obtained from reference TRBV2 and TRBJ2-6, is as follows: EPEVTQTPSHQVTQMGQEVILRCVPISNHLYFYWYRQILGQKVEFLVSFYNNEISEKSEIFDDQFSVERPDGSNFTLKIRSTKLEDSAMYFCASTSIRSGANVLTFGAGSRLTVL.

This clonotype has a handful of counts. This chain links TRBV7-2 with TRBJ2-1; D possibly matches TRBD1 or TRBD2 (5 bases each). V lost 5 bases and J lost 4, with 15 bases in between. The CDR3 is 15 residues long. Per the germline V gene, CDR1 is SGHTA and CDR2 is FQGNSA. CDR3 in DNA: TGTGCCAGCAGCCGAGGGGCTCTACTTTACAATGAGCAGTTCTTC. Its protein product is CASSRGALLYNEQFF. The full variable domain, its missing parts supplied by reference TRBV7-2 and TRBJ2-1, is GAGVSQSPSNKVTEKGKDVELRCDPISGHTALYWYRQSLGQGLEFLIYFQGNSAPDKSGLPSDRFSAERTGGSVSTLTIQRTQQEDSAVYLCASSRGALLYNEQFFGPGTRLTVL.

This rearrangement joins TRBV5-1 to TRBJ2-7; 8 bases fit TRBD1. This CDR3 contains 15 residues. V was clipped by 4 bases and J by 0 bases; unmatched bases: 6. CDR1 and CDR2 from the germline V gene are SGHRS and YFSETQ. CDR3 nucleotide sequence: TGCGCCAGCAGCGGGCGGACAGGGAGCTCCTACGAGCAGTACTTC. Residues: CASSGRTGSSYEQYF. Full variable domain (missing parts from reference TRBV5-1 and TRBJ2-7): KAGVTQTPRYLIKTRGQQVTLSCSPISGHRSVSWYQQTPGQGLQFLFEYFSETQRNKGNFPGRFSGRQFSNSRSEMNVSTLELGDSALYLCASSGRTGSSYEQYFGPGTRLTVT.

This clonotype was seen a handful of times. The chain is built from TRBV7-9 and TRBJ2-4; D remains ambiguous. The CDR3 extends over 14 amino acids. Looked up from germline, CDR1 is SEHNR and CDR2 is FQNEAQ (reference sequence). V was pared by 1 base and J by 4 bases, with 8 bases between. The CDR3 DNA follows: TGTGCCAGCAGCTTAGAGGGCAGTAAAAACATTCAGTACTTC. Protein sequence: CASSLEGSKNIQYF. The full variable domain, in which reference TRBV7-9 and TRBJ2-4 provide the parts outside the CDR3, is DTGVSQNPRHKITKRGQNVTFRCDPISEHNRLYWYRQTLGQGPEFLTYFQNEAQLEKSRLLSDRFSAERPKGSFSTLEIQRTEQGDSAMYLCASSLEGSKNIQYFGAGTRLSVL.

The chain combines TRBV20-1 with TRBJ2-7; no reliable D call. V lost 4 bases and J 10 bases, leaving 23 bases between the germline ends. Per germline, CDR1 DFQATT and CDR2 SNEGSKA (reference sequence). The CDR3 extends over 14 amino acids. CDR3 nucleotide sequence: TGCAGTGCTACAGGAAGCGCCCCGCCTACGAATCAGTACTTC. It is translated as CSATGSAPPTNQYF.

There are a few counts of this clonotype. The chain carries TRBV4-1 and TRBJ2-7, with D unresolved. V was shortened by 1 base and J by 2 bases, with 9 bases between the two germline ends. Germline values: CDR1 MGHRA, CDR2 YSYEKL. The length of the CDR3 is 14 residues. The CDR3 loop is CASSQGLRTYEQYF. The CDR3 bases are TGCGCCAGCAGCCAAGGTCTGCGGACCTACGAGCAGTACTTC.

The chain recombines TRBV7-9 with TRBJ2-7, with D uncertain. This CDR3 is 16 amino acids long. The V gene's germline CDR1 is SEHNR and CDR2 FQNEAQ (reference sequence). The V end was cut by 1 base, the J end by 1 base, with 14 bases between. CDR3 residues: CASSLEGVANSYEQYF. In DNA form, the CDR3 reads TGTGCCAGCAGCTTAGAGGGTGTGGCAAATTCCTACGAGCAGTACTTC.

This clonotype was detected only a few times. The chain links TRBV20-1 to TRBJ2-2; 7 bases align to TRBD2. V lost 3 bases to trimming and J lost 3 bases; unmatched junction nucleotides: 7. Germline lookup yields CDR1 DFQATT and CDR2 SNEGSKA (reference sequence). This CDR3 has 15 residues. The CDR3: CSARRAGRDTGELFF. The CDR3 nucleotides are TGCAGTGCTAGGAGGGCAGGGAGGGACACCGGGGAGCTGTTTTTT.

This clonotype has just a few counts. This chain connects TRBV4-2 to TRBJ2-7, with D hard to call. Germline loops: CDR1 LGHNA, CDR2 YNFKEQ. The V and J ends lost 0 bases and 3 bases respectively, with 9 bases between them. The CDR3 runs to 14 residues. CDR3 in DNA: TGTGCCAGCAGCCAAGACGCTGAAGTCTACGAGCAGTACTTC. It encodes CASSQDAEVYEQYF.

This clonotype occurred many times. The chain joins TRBV3-1 to TRBJ2-2, with D maybe TRBD1 (5 bases). V lost 0 bases and J 4 bases, leaving 9 bases between the germline ends. There are 15 residues in the CDR3. The germline V gene has CDR1 LGHDT and CDR2 YNNKEL (reference sequence). The CDR3 DNA reads as TGTGCCAGCAGCCAAGACCAAAGGGGCACCGGGGAGCTGTTTTTT. Protein product: CASSQDQRGTGELFF.

This clonotype was counted at least ten times. The chain carries TRBV12-3 or TRBV12-4 and TRBJ2-5; D may be TRBD2 (6 bases). Trimming left V 6 bases short and J 2 bases short, with 13 bases between. The CDR3 has 14 amino acids. The CDR3: CASSAWRGQETQYF. The CDR3 DNA follows: TGTGCCAGCAGCGCGTGGCGGGGTCAAGAGACCCAGTACTTC.

This chain connects TRBV27 to TRBJ2-1, with D tentatively TRBD1 (6 bases). CDR1 and CDR2 (germline): MNHEY, SMNVEV (reference sequence). This CDR3 spans 11 amino acids. Trimming shortened V by 7 bases and J by 8 bases, and 9 bases separated the two germline ends. The CDR3 DNA sequence: TGTGCCAGCAAACAGGGCCATGAGCAGTTCTTC. Encoded protein: CASKQGHEQFF.

The J gene is TRBJ1-2, the V gene TRBV4-1; TRBD1 matches at 7 bases. V trimming: 0 bases; J trimming: 5 bases; junction bases outside the gene matches: 6. The CDR3 length is 15 residues. Germline V gene data show CDR1 as MGHRA and CDR2 as YSYEKL. The CDR3 protein is CASSQEITGAYGYTF. The CDR3 coding sequence is TGCGCCAGCAGCCAAGAGATTACAGGGGCTTATGGCTACACCTTC.

This clonotype appeared many times. The J gene is TRBJ2-7, the V gene TRBV7-9, with 10 bases that match TRBD2. Germline loops: CDR1 SEHNR, CDR2 FQNEAQ (reference sequence). This CDR3 has 16 residues. The V gene end was trimmed by 3 bases and the J gene end by 3 bases; junction bases not matched to a gene: 8. The CDR3 region has the DNA TGTGCCAGCAGCTTGTCACTAGCGGGGAGTATCTACGAGCAGTACTTC. Residues: CASSLSLAGSIYEQYF.

On this clonotype: Given a much more abundant clone one base away, this may be a read error. The gene calls are TRBV29-1 and TRBJ2-7; 11 bases are a match to TRBD1. Germline lookup yields CDR1 SQVTM and CDR2 ANQGSEA. This CDR3 comprises 15 residues. V trimming: 5 bases; J trimming: 3 bases; junction bases outside the gene matches: 9. For the CDR3, the DNA is TGCAGCGTTACACATTTGGGACAGGGGGGCTACGAGCAGTACTTC. Translated: CSVTHLGQGGYEQYF.

This clonotype was seen at least ten times. The chain recombines TRBV6-2 or TRBV6-3 with TRBJ2-4; 7 bases are shared with TRBD1. The germline V gene has CDR1 MNHEY and CDR2 SVGEGT. This CDR3 has 11 residues. V lost 8 bases, J lost 6 bases, and 1 base stayed unmatched. The DNA for the CDR3 is TGTGCCAGCGGGACAGCAAACATTCAGTACTTC. Protein sequence: CASGTANIQYF.

This clonotype came up many times. This chain connects TRBV2 to TRBJ2-3; D unresolved. Germline V lookup: CDR1 SNHLY, CDR2 FYNNEI. Trimming stripped 8 bases from V and 0 bases from J, with 6 bases between. This CDR3 region has 12 residues. The CDR3 spells CASDASTDTQYF. For the CDR3, the DNA is TGTGCCAGCGATGCTAGCACAGATACGCAGTATTTT.

This clonotype was seen many times. V gene TRBV12-3 or TRBV12-4 combines with J gene TRBJ2-1; D might be TRBD1 or TRBD2, each matching 7 bases. The CDR3 covers 15 residues. Trimming took off 7 bases at V and 5 bases at J, with 18 bases between the two ends. The CDR3 loop reads CASTRGGATDNEQFF. The CDR3 DNA reads as TGTGCCAGCACCAGGGGGGGGGCTACCGACAATGAGCAGTTCTTC.

J is TRBJ2-2 and V is TRBV19, with D maybe TRBD2 (6 bases). V was cut by 3 bases and J by 0 bases, with 11 bases left in between. CDR3 length: 16 residues. Per germline, CDR1 LNHDA and CDR2 SQIVND (reference sequence). This CDR3 is CASSIRDSANTGELFF. The CDR3 DNA is TGTGCCAGTAGTATTAGGGACTCCGCGAACACCGGGGAGCTGTTTTTT.